One TCR beta chain is described in this entry. Its antigen is not identified. This CDR3 contains 13 residues. CDR1 and CDR2 from the germline V gene are SQVTM and ANQGSEA. J gave up 6 bases and V 4 bases, and 3 bases lay outside the gene matches. The data are from a study of cytomegalovirus exposure and HLA in healthy donors. On the study more broadly: Of the donors genotyped, 300 to 500 in all, about 81% fell in the Caucasian-associated ancestry cluster. Study observations and caveats: At a 0.05 false discovery rate, a later analysis found approximately 15,000 TCR beta sequences to be associated with HLA alleles.

At the time of sampling, donors were nominally healthy, though unrecorded immune exposures were likely. Amplification used 60 Vbeta primers and 13 Jbeta primers. Assay: immunoSEQ multiplex PCR; the TCRdb copy retains only in-frame clones and omits some. Found here are 250,000 to 300,000 clones, 84% of them singletons; the top ten hold about 2%. The specimen sequenced was PBMCs. This chain uses TRBV29-1 with TRBJ1-6; 7 positions agree with TRBD1. This TCR was recovered from a middle-aged woman in good health and CMV-seropositive. For the CDR3, the DNA is TGCAGCGTTGGACAGGGCTCTAATTCACCCCTCCACTTT. Translating gives CSVGQGSNSPLHF.